Below, 6 T cell receptor beta chains from the same sample are listed, as sequenced in a study of cytomegalovirus exposure and HLA in healthy donors. Sequencing was performed with immunoSEQ multiplex PCR; in TCRdb, only in-frame clones are kept and a portion is missing. Of approximately 260,000 clones listed, roughly 86% are singletons. Sequenced sample: PBMCs. The receptors originated from a woman aged 25-40 years in good health and CMV-seropositive.

The chain carries TRBV29-1 and TRBJ2-2, with 14 bases aligning to TRBD2. Germline loops: CDR1 SQVTM, CDR2 ANQGSEA. V trimming: 6 bases; J trimming: 5 bases; junction bases outside the gene matches: 8. The CDR3 spans 16 residues. The CDR3 region is CSVAGLAGVGTGELFF. CDR3 sequence (DNA): TGCAGCGTGGCGGGACTAGCGGGAGTTGGGACCGGGGAGCTGTTTTTT.

This clone has more than one count but fewer than ten. V gene TRBV7-9 combines with J gene TRBJ1-5; D ambiguous. Germline CDR1 reads SEHNR; CDR2 reads FQNEAQ (reference sequence). V was cut by 7 bases and J by 8 bases, with 12 bases left in between. The CDR3 sequence is 12 residues long. The CDR3 reads CASTYTYKPQHF. Here the CDR3 DNA reads TGTGCCAGCACCTATACGTATAAGCCCCAGCATTTT.

Notes on this clone: Other nucleotide sequences from this sample produce the same CDR3. The V gene is TRBV5-1, the J gene TRBJ1-5; 9 nucleotides line up with TRBD1. J lost 4 bases, V lost 4 bases, and 3 bases had no gene match. The CDR3 extends over 14 amino acids. Germline assignment: CDR1 SGHRS and CDR2 YFSETQ. CDR3 sequence (DNA): TGCGCCAGCAGCCCCGGACAGGGGAATCAGCCCCAGCATTTT. Protein product: CASSPGQGNQPQHF.

This clone occurred a few times. The chain combines TRBV11-2 with TRBJ1-2; TRBD1 is a possible D gene (5 bases). The germline V gene has CDR1 SGHAT and CDR2 FQNNGV. V lost 1 base and J lost 8, with 14 bases in between. The CDR3 is made up of 14 amino acids. The CDR3 spells CASSLVIGDEGYTF. CDR3 bases: TGTGCCAGCAGCTTAGTAATAGGGGATGAGGGCTACACCTTC.

The V gene is TRBV7-2, the J gene TRBJ2-1, with 9 bases identical to TRBD2. CDR3 length: 15 residues. Per germline, CDR1 SGHTA and CDR2 FQGNSA. V lost 5 bases to trimming and J lost 10 bases; unmatched junction nucleotides: 12. Here the CDR3 DNA reads TGTGCCAGCAGCCAATCACCCGGGACTAGCAGCGAGCAGTTCTTC. Amino acids: CASSQSPGTSSEQFF.

This chain uses TRBV6-5 with TRBJ1-2; possible D gene TRBD1, 6 bases. The CDR3 has 13 amino acids. Trimming stripped 5 bases from V and 2 bases from J, with 9 bases between. Germline loops: CDR1 MNHEY, CDR2 SVGAGI. CDR3 sequence: CASSTGLNYGYTF. In DNA form, the CDR3 reads TGTGCCAGCAGTACAGGGCTAAACTATGGCTACACCTTC.